The present T cell receptor beta chain was sequenced within a study of early T cells in non-severe SARS-CoV-2 infection. Unique molecular identifiers (one per individual cDNA molecule) were attached. Each CDR3 protein is one row after TCRdb ran MiXCR on the 5' RACE reads. This table holds 63,000 or so distinct CDR3 sequences, approximately 10% found once. The CDR3 has 12 residues. Per the germline V gene, CDR1 is SQVTM and CDR2 is ANQGSEA. V gave up 7 bases and J gave up 10 bases, with 19 bases separating them. The source of this sequence is an adult who was a healthcare worker with PCR-confirmed SARS-CoV-2 infection or an uninfected control (not recorded which). The material was whole blood, obtained at baseline. V and J are TRBV29-1 and TRBJ1-1; TRBD1 is a possible D gene (6 bases). The CDR3 DNA is TGCAGCGCCTTTTTTACCAGGGGCGCAGCTTTCTTT. This sequence encodes CSAFFTRGAAFF.